Shown below are 23 T cell receptor beta chains from a single sample sequenced in a study of T cells in Graves' hyperthyroidism and ophthalmopathy. TCR beta CDR3 sequences were amplified from RNA transcripts. A first-round RT-PCR of the TCR CDR3 used the HTBI primer set. One entry per CDR3 protein, called by TCRdb with MiXCR from the multiplex PCR reads. Of roughly 580,000 distinct CDR3 sequences in the sample, roughly 14% are singletons; the top ten hold roughly 5.7%. Specimen: blood. Receptor source: a woman aged 25 to 39 with Graves' hyperthyroidism that later progressed to Graves' ophthalmopathy.

This clonotype was seen many times. The J gene is TRBJ1-1, the V gene TRBV29-1; TRBD1 matches 8 bases. Germline lookup yields CDR1 SQVTM and CDR2 ANQGSEA. With 8 bases clipped from V and 10 bases from J, the junction kept 15 bases outside the gene matches. The CDR3 has 13 amino acids. Here the CDR3 DNA reads TGCAGCTCCTCTACAGGGGGAATTAACGCAGCTTTCTTT. Amino acid sequence: CSSSTGGINAAFF.

This clonotype was detected many times. The rearrangement links TRBV28 to TRBJ1-2; no reliable D call. Germline V gene lookup returns CDR1 MDHEN and CDR2 SYDVKM. The CDR3 is 12 amino acids. Trimming cost V 6 bases and J 4 bases, with 9 bases left between them. CDR3 nucleotide sequence: TGTGCCAGCAGCGGACTGACCTATGGCTACACCTTC. This codes for CASSGLTYGYTF.

The rearrangement joins TRBV20-1 to TRBJ1-1; 7 bases agree with TRBD1. CDR3 length: 14 amino acids. Looked up from germline, CDR1 is DFQATT and CDR2 is SNEGSKA (reference sequence). Here the CDR3 reads CRVPRTGMNTEAFF. The CDR3 DNA reads as TGCAGGGTCCCCAGGACAGGCATGAACACTGAAGCTTTCTTT.

The sample holds many counts of this clonotype. The chain has TRBV10-3 and TRBJ2-3, with D unresolved. V lost 8 bases, J lost 2 bases, and 11 bases lay in between. Germline CDR1 and CDR2: ENHRY and SYGVKD. The CDR3 runs to 13 residues. The CDR3 region has the DNA TGTGCCATCCTGGATCAAAACACAGATACGCAGTATTTT. This gives the protein CAILDQNTDTQYF.

In its sample, this clonotype was seen many times. The rearrangement links TRBV7-9 to TRBJ2-1, with 9 bases aligning to TRBD2. The CDR3 has 18 residues. The germline V gene has CDR1 SEHNR and CDR2 FQNEAQ (reference sequence). Trimming removed 5 bases from V and 4 bases from J; junction bases left unmatched: 15. In nucleotides, the CDR3 is TGTGCCAGCAGCCGACAAACCAAGGGGACTAGCTCGTACAATGAGCAGTTCTTC. Its translation: CASSRQTKGTSSYNEQFF.

This clonotype was found many times. The chain has TRBV6-1 and TRBJ2-3; 8 bases align to TRBD1. Germline CDR1 and CDR2: MNHNS and SASEGT. The CDR3 loop spans 16 amino acids. Trimming at V came to 4 bases and at J to 1 base, leaving 7 bases not matched to a gene. CDR3 DNA: TGTGCCAGCAGTGCCTCCGGGACAGGAGGCACAGATACGCAGTATTTT. It encodes CASSASGTGGTDTQYF.

This clonotype was seen at least ten times. This chain's CDR3 is CASSSAGYTGFGNTIYF. In DNA, the CDR3 is TGTGCCAGCAGCTCCGCGGGGTACACCGGGTTTGGAAACACCATATATTTT. This chain links TRBV7-9 with TRBJ1-3; D is uncertain. The V gene lost 4 bases and the J gene lost 3 bases, with 19 bases spanning the gap. The CDR3 sequence is 17 residues long. Germline V gene sequence: CDR1 SEHNR, CDR2 FQNEAQ (reference sequence).

The chain recombines TRBV5-4 with TRBJ2-3, with 7 positions matching TRBD2. Germline V CDR1 and CDR2: SGHNT, YYREEE (reference sequence). The CDR3 totals 17 residues. With 4 bases clipped from V and 1 base from J, the junction kept 12 bases outside the gene matches. CDR3 amino acids: CASSAGVERGGTDTQYF. CDR3 coding DNA: TGTGCCAGCAGCGCGGGAGTTGAACGGGGGGGCACAGATACGCAGTATTTT.

This clonotype showed up many times. The gene calls are TRBV12-3 or TRBV12-4 and TRBJ2-7, with 9 bases aligning to TRBD1. Germline trimming cut 5 bases from V and 3 bases from J; bases unmatched to any gene: 5. The CDR3 totals 14 residues. CDR3 in amino acids: CASSPGTGIYEQYF. CDR3 nucleotide sequence: TGTGCCAGCAGTCCGGGGACAGGGATCTACGAGCAGTACTTC.

This clonotype came up a few times. The chain uses TRBV6-2 or TRBV6-3 and TRBJ2-7; no definite D call. Germline V lookup: CDR1 MNHEY, CDR2 SVGEGT. V lost 0 bases to trimming and J lost 1 base, with 7 bases between them. The CDR3 sequence is 14 residues long. The CDR3 reads CASSYSNPSYEQYF. The DNA of the CDR3 is TGTGCCAGCAGTTACTCGAATCCTTCCTACGAGCAGTACTTC.

A word on this clonotype: The CDR3 end shows no conserved phenylalanine or tryptophan, and so a read error is likely. V gene TRBV7-8 combines with J gene TRBJ2-3; TRBD2 aligns across 7 bases. V lost 4 bases and J lost 1; bases outside the gene matches: 11. Germline V gene lookup returns CDR1 SGHVS and CDR2 FQNEAQ. CDR3 length: 17 amino acids. Here the CDR3 reads CASSSHPSGQRTDTQYI. CDR3 coding DNA: TGTGCCAGCAGCTCACATCCTAGCGGTCAACGCACAGATACGCAGTATATT.

The J gene is TRBJ2-6, the V gene TRBV29-1; TRBD1 aligns across 7 bases. CDR3 length equals 15 residues. Germline CDR1 SQVTM, CDR2 ANQGSEA. V shed 5 bases and J 0 bases; nucleotides not matched to a gene: 4. The CDR3 DNA reads as TGCAGCGTTTCGGGACAGAGCTCTGGGGCCAACGTCCTGACTTTC. This codes for CSVSGQSSGANVLTF.

The rearrangement uses TRBV25-1 and TRBJ1-6; no clear D. CDR1 is MGHDK and CDR2 is SYGVNS in the germline V gene. The CDR3 totals 11 residues. The V gene lost 3 bases and the J gene lost 14 bases, with 8 bases spanning the gap. The CDR3 reads CASSEGLTLHF. The DNA of the CDR3 is TGTGCCAGCAGTGAGGGGTTAACCCTCCACTTT.

This clonotype has ten or more counts. J is TRBJ2-7 and V is TRBV28; no definite D call. The CDR3 length is 11 residues. The germline V and J ends were trimmed by 6 bases and 6 bases, with 9 bases remaining between them. CDR1 and CDR2 from the germline V gene are MDHEN and SYDVKM. CDR3 region: CASRSETEQYF. CDR3 DNA sequence: TGTGCCAGCAGGTCTGAAACCGAGCAGTACTTC.

At least ten counts were recorded for this clonotype. The rearrangement uses TRBV6-5 and TRBJ1-6; no clear D gene. Trimming stripped 4 bases from V and 11 bases from J, with 12 bases between. The CDR3 totals 13 residues. Germline assignment: CDR1 MNHEY and CDR2 SVGAGI. The CDR3 spells CASSSRTATPLHF. DNA for the CDR3: TGTGCCAGCAGTTCCAGGACCGCAACACCCCTCCACTTT.

This clonotype was observed at least ten times. The gene calls are TRBV11-2 and TRBJ2-2; D not resolved. The CDR3 runs to 14 residues. CDR1 and CDR2 from the germline V gene are SGHAT and FQNNGV. V dropped 5 bases and J dropped 6 bases, with 13 bases sitting between them. The CDR3 loop reads CASSPLWSAGELFF. The CDR3 DNA reads TGTGCCAGCAGCCCCCTCTGGAGTGCCGGGGAGCTGTTTTTT. Drawing the rest from reference TRBV11-2 and TRBJ2-2, the complete variable domain is EAGVAQSPRYKIIEKRQSVAFWCNPISGHATLYWYQQILGQGPKLLIQFQNNGVVDDSQLPKDRFSAERLKGVDSTLKIQPAKLEDSAVYLCASSPLWSAGELFFGEGSRLTVL.

This clonotype was seen only a few times. The V gene is TRBV12-3 or TRBV12-4, the J gene TRBJ2-7, with 9 bases aligning to TRBD2. The CDR3 is made up of 13 amino acids. V dropped 7 bases and J dropped 3; count of bases not matched to a gene: 4. CDR3 residues: CASKLAGLYEQYF. CDR3 nucleotides: TGTGCCAGCAAGCTAGCGGGACTCTACGAGCAGTACTTC.

With regard to this clonotype: This may come from a read error, since a much larger clone is one base off. The chain uses TRBV20-1 and TRBJ1-1; possible D gene TRBD1, 5 bases. The germline gives CDR1 DFQATT, CDR2 SNEGSKA (reference sequence). The length of the CDR3 is 14 residues. This CDR3 is CSAKVGGVNTGAFF. The CDR3 nucleotides read TGCAGTGCCAAGGTGGGGGGGGTGAACACTGGAGCTTTCTTT.

Of note for this clonotype: This may be a read error: a much more frequent sequence differs by one nucleotide. V and J are TRBV11-3 and TRBJ2-5, with D perhaps TRBD1 (6 bases). V was trimmed by 1 base and J by 1 base, leaving 13 bases between them. The CDR3 runs to 16 residues. Germline V gene sequence: CDR1 SGHNT, CDR2 YENEEA. The CDR3 loop reads CASSLGGGQTQETQYF. In DNA form, the CDR3 reads TGTGCCAGCAGCTTAGGGGGTGGACAGACCCAAGAGACCCAGTACTTC.

This clonotype was picked up many times. The chain employs TRBV20-1 and TRBJ1-2; D is possibly TRBD1 (5 bases). Per germline, CDR1 DFQATT and CDR2 SNEGSKA (reference sequence). CDR3 size: 20 residues. V lost 0 bases, J lost 2 bases, and 28 bases lay in between. Here the CDR3 reads CSARDGVQGGLLTLNYGYTF. CDR3 in DNA: TGCAGTGCTAGAGATGGGGTCCAGGGCGGGTTATTGACCCTGAACTATGGCTACACCTTC.

This clonotype was seen a handful of times. A much larger clone lies a single base off, so this may be a read error. The J gene is TRBJ1-1, the V gene TRBV7-3, with D perhaps matching TRBD1 (5 bases). The CDR3 sequence is 13 residues long. Germline-derived CDR1 and CDR2 are SGHTA and FQGTGA. Trimming stripped 5 bases from V and 3 bases from J, with 10 bases between. The CDR3 nucleotides are TGTGCCAGCAGCGAACAGGTGGACACTGAAGCTTTCTTT. Translating gives CASSEQVDTEAFF.

This clonotype was seen at least ten times. The chain employs TRBV2 and TRBJ1-4; possible D gene TRBD1, 6 bases. Germline V gene data show CDR1 as SNHLY and CDR2 as FYNNEI. V lost 2 bases and J lost 2, with 9 bases in between. The CDR3 is 15 amino acids. This CDR3 is CASSEQGTTNEKLFF. The CDR3 region has the DNA TGTGCCAGCAGTGAACAGGGGACGACTAATGAAAAACTGTTTTTT.

J is TRBJ2-5 and V is TRBV3-1, with 7 positions matching TRBD2. The length of the CDR3 is 17 residues. V was clipped by 2 bases and J by 4 bases; unmatched bases: 13. Germline loops: CDR1 LGHDT, CDR2 YNNKEL (reference sequence). CDR3 region: CASSQTGSGGWGETQYF. In nucleotides, the CDR3 is TGTGCCAGCAGCCAAACTGGATCGGGGGGTTGGGGAGAGACCCAGTACTTC.